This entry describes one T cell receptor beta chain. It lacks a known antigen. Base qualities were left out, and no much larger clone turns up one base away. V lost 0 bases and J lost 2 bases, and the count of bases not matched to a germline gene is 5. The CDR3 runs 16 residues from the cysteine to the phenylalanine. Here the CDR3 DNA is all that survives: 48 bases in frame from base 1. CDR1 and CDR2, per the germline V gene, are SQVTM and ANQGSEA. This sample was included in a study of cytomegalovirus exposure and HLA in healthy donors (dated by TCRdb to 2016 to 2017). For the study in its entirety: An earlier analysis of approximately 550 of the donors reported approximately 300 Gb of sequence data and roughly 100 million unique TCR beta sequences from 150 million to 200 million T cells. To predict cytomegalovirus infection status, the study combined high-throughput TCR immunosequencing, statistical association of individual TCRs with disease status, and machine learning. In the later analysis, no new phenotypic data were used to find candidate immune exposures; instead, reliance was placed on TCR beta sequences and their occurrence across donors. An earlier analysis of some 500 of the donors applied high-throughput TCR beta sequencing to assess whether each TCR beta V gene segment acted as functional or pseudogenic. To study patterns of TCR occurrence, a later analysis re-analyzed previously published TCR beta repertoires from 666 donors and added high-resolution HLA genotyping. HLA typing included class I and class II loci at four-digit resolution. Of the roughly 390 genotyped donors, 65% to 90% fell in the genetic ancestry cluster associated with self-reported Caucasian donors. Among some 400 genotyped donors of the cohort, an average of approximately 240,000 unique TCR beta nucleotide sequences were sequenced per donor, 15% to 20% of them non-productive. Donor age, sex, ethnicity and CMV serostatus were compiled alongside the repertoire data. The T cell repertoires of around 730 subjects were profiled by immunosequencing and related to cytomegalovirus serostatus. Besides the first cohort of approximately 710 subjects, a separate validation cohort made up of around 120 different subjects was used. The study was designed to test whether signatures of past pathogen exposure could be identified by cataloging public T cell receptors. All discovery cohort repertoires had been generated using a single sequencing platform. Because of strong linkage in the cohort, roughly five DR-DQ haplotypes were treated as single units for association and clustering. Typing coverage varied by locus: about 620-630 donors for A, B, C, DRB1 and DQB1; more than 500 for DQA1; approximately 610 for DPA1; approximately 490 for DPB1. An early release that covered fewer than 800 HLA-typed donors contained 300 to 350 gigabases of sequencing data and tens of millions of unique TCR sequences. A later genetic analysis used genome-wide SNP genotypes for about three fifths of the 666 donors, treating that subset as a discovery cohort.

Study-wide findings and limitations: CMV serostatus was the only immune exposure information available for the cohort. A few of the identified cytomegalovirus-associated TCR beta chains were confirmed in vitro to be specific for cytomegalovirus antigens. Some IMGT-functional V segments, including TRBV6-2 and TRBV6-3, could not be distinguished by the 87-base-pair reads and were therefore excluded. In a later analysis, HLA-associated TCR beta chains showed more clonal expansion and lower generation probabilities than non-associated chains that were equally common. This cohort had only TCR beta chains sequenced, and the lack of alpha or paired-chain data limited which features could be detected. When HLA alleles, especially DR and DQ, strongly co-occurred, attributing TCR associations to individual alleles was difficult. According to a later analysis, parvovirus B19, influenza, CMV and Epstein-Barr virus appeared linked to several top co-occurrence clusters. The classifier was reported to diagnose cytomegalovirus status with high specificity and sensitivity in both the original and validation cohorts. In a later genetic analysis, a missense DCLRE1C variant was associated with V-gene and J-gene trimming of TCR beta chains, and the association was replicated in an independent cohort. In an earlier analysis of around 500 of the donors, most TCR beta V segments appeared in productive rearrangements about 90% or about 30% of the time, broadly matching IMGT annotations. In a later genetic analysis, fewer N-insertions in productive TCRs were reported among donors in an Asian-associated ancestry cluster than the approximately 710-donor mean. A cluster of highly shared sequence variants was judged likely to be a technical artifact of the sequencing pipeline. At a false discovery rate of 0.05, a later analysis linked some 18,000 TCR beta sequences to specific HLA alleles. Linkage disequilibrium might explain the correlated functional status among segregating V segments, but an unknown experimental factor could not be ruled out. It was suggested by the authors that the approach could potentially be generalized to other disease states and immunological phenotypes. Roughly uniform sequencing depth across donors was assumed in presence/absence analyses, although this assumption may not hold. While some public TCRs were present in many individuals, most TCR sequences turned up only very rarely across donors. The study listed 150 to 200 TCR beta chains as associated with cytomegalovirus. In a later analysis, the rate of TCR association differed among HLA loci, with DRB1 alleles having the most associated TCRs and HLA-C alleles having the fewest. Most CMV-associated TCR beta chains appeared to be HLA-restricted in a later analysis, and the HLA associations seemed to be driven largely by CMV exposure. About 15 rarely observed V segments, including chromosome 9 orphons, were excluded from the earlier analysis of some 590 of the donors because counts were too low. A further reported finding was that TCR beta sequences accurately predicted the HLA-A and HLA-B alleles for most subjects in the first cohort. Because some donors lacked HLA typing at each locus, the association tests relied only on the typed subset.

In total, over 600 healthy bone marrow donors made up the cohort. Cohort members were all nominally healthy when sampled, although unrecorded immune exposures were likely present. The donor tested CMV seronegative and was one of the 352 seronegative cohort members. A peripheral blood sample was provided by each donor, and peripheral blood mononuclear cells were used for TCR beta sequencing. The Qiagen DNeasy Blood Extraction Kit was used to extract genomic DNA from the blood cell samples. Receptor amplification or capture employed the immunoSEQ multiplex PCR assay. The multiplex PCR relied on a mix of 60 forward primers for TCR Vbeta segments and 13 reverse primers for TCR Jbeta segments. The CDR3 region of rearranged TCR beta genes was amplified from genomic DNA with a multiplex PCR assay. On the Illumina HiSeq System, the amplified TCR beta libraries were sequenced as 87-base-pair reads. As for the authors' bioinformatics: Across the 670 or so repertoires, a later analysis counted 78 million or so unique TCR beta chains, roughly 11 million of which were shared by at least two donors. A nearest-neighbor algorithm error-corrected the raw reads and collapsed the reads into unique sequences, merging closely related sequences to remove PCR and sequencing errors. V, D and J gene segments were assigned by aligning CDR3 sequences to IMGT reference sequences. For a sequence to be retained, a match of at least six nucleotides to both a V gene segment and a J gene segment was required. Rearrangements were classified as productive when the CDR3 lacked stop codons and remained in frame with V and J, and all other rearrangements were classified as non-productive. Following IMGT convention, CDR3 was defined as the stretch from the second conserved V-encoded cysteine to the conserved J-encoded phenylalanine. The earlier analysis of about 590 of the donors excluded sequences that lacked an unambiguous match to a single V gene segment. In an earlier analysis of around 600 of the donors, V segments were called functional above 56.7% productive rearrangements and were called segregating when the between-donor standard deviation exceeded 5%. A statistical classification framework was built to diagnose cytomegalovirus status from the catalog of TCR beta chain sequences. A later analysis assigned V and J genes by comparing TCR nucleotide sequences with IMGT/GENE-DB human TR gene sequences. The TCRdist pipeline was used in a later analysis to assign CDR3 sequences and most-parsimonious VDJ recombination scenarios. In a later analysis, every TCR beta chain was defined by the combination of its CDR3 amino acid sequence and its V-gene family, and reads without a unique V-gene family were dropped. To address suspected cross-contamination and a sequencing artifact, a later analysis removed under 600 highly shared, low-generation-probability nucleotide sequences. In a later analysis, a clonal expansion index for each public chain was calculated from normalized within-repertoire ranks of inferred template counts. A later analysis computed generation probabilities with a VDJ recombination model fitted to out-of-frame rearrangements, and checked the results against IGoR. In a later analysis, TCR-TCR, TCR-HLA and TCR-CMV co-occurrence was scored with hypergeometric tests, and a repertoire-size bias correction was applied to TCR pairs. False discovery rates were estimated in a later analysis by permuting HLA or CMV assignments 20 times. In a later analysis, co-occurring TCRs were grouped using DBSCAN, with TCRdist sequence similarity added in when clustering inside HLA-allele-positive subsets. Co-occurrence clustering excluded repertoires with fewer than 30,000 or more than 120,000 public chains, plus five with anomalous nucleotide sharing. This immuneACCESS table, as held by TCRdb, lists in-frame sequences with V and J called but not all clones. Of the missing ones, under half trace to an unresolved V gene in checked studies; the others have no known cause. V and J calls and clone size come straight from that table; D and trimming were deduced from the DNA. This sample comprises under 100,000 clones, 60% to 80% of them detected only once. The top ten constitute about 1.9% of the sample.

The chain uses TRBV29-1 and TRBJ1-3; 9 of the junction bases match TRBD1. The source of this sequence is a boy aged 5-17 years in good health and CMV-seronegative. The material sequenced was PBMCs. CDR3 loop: CSVEERGTGPGNTIYF. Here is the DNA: TGCAGCGTTGAAGAAAGGGGGACAGGGCCTGGAAACACCATATATTTT.